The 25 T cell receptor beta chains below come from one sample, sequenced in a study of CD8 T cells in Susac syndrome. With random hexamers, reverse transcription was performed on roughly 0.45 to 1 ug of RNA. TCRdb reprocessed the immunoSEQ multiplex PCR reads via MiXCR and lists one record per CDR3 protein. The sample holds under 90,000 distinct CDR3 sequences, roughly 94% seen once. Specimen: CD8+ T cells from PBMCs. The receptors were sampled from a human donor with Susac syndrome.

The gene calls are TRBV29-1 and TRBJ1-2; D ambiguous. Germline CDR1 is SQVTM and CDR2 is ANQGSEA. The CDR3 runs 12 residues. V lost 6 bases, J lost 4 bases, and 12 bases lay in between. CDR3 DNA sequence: TGCAGCGTAGAAACGGGGAGCTATGGCTACACCTTC. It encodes CSVETGSYGYTF.

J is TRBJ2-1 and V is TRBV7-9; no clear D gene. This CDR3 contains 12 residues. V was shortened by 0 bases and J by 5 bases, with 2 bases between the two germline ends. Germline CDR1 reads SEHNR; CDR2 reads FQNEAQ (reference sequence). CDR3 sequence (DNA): TGTGCCAGCAGCTTAGCCAACAATGAGCAGTTCTTC. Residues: CASSLANNEQFF.

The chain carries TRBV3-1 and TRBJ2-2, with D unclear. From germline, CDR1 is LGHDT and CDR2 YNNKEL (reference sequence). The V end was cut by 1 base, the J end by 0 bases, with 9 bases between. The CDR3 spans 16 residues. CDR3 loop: CASSQGSSANTGELFF. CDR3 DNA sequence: TGTGCCAGCAGCCAAGGGAGCTCCGCGAACACCGGGGAGCTGTTTTTT.

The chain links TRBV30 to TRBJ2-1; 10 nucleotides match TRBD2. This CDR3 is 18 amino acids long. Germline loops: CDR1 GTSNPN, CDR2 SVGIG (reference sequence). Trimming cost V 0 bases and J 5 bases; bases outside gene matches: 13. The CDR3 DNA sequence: TGTGCCTGGAGTGTCACACCCCGGACTAGCGGCAATCACAATGAGCAGTTCTTC. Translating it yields CAWSVTPRTSGNHNEQFF. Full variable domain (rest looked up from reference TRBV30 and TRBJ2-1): SQTIHQWPATLVQPVGSPLSLECTVEGTSNPNLYWYRQAAGRGLQLLFYSVGIGQISSEVPQNLSASRPQDRQFILSSKKLLLSDSGFYLCAWSVTPRTSGNHNEQFFGPGTRLTVL.

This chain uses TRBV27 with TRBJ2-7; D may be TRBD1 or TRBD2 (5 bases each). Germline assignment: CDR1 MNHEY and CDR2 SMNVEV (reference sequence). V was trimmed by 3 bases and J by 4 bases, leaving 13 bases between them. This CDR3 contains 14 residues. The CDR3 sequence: CASSFRVGEYEQYF. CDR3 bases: TGTGCCAGCAGTTTCAGGGTGGGAGAGTACGAGCAGTACTTC.

The DNA for the CDR3 is TGTGCCAGCAGTTTAGTATTGGGGGGCACAGATACGCAGTATTTT. It translates to CASSLVLGGTDTQYF. The chain recombines TRBV28 with TRBJ2-3; D may correspond to TRBD1 or TRBD2 (5 bases each). Germline CDR1 MDHEN, CDR2 SYDVKM. V lost 2 bases and J lost 1, with 10 bases in between. The CDR3 loop spans 15 amino acids.

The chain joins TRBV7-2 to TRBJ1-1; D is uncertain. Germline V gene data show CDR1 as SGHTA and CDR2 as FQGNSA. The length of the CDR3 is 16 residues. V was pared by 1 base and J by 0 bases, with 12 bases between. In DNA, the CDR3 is TGTGCCAGCAGCTTAGTGGCCCAGGAGGTGAACACTGAAGCTTTCTTT. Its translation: CASSLVAQEVNTEAFF.

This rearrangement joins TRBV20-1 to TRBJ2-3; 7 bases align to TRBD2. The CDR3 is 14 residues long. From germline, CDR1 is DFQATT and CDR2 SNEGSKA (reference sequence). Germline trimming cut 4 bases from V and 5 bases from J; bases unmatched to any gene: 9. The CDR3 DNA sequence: TGCAGTGCTATTGCGGGAGTTTGGGTAGATACGCAGTATTTT. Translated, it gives CSAIAGVWVDTQYF.

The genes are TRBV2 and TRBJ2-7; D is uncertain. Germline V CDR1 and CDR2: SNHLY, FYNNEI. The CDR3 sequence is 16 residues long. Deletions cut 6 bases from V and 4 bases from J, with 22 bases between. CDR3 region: CASRGLTTPYQYEQYF. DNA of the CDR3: TGTGCCAGCAGGGGATTAACCACACCGTACCAATACGAGCAGTACTTC.

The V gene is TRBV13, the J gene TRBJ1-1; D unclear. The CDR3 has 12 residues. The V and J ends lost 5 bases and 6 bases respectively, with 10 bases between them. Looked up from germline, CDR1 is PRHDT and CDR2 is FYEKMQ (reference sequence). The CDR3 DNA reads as TGTGCCAGCAGCCCAAGCCGCGCTGAAGCTTTCTTT. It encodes CASSPSRAEAFF.

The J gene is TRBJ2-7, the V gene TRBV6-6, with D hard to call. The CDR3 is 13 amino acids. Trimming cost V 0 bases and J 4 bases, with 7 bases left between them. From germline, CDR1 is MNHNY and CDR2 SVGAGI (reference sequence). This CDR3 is CASSYSSQYEQYF. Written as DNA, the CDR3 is TGTGCCAGCAGTTACTCTTCCCAGTACGAGCAGTACTTC.

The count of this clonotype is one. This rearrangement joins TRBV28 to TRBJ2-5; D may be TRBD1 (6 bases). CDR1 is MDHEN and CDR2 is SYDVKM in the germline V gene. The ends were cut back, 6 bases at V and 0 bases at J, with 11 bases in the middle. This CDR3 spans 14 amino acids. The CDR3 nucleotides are TGTGCCAGCAGAACCAGGGGCTACCAAGAGACCCAGTACTTC. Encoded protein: CASRTRGYQETQYF. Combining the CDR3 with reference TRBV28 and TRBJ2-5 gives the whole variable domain DVKVTQSSRYLVKRTGEKVFLECVQDMDHENMFWYRQDPGLGLRLIYFSYDVKMKEKGDIPEGYSVSREKKERFSLILESASTNQTSMYLCASRTRGYQETQYFGPGTRLLVL.

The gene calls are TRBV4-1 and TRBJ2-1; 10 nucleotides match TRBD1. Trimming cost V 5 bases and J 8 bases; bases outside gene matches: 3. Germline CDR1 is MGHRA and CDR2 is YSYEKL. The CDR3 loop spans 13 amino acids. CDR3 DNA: TGCGCCAGCAGCTGGACAGGGGGATATGAGCAGTTCTTC. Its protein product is CASSWTGGYEQFF.

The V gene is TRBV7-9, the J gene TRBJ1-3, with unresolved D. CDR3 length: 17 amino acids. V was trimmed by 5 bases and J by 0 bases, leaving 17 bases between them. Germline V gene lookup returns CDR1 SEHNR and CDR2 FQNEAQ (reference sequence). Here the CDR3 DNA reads TGTGCCAGCAGCGCAAAGGTGGGCGGCGGCTCTGGAAACACCATATATTTT. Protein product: CASSAKVGGGSGNTIYF.

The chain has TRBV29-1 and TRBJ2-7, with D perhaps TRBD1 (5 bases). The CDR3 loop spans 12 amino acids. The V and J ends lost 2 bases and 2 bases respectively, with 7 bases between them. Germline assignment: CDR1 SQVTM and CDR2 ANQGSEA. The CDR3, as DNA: TGCAGCGTTGAACAGGGTCCCTACGAGCAGTACTTC. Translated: CSVEQGPYEQYF.

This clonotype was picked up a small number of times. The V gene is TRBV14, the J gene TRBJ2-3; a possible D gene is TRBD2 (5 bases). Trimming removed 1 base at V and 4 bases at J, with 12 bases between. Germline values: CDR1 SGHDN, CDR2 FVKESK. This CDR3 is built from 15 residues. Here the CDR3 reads CASSQVWLAADTQYF. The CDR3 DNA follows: TGTGCCAGCAGCCAAGTTTGGCTAGCAGCAGATACGCAGTATTTT.

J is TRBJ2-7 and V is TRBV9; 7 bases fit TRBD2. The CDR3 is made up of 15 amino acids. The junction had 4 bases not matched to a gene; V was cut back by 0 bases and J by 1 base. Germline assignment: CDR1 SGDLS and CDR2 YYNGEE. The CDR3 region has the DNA TGTGCCAGCAGCGTAGCGGCTAGCGGTTCCTACGAGCAGTACTTC. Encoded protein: CASSVAASGSYEQYF.

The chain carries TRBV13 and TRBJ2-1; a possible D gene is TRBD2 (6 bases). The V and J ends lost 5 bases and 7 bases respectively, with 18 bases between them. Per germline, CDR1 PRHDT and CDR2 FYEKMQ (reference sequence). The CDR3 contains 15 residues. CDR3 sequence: CASSRLGEELNEQFF. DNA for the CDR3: TGTGCCAGCAGCCGACTGGGGGAGGAGTTGAATGAGCAGTTCTTC.

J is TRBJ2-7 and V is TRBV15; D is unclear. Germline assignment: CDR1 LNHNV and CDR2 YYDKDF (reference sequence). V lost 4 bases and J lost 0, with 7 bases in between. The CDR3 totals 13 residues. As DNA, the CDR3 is TGTGCCACCAGCACGGATAGCTCCTACGAGCAGTACTTC. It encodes CATSTDSSYEQYF. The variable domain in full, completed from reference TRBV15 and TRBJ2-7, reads DAMVIQNPRYQVTQFGKPVTLSCSQTLNHNVMYWYQQKSSQAPKLLFHYYDKDFNNEADTPDNFQSRRPNTSFCFLDIRSPGLGDTAMYLCATSTDSSYEQYFGPGTRLTVT.

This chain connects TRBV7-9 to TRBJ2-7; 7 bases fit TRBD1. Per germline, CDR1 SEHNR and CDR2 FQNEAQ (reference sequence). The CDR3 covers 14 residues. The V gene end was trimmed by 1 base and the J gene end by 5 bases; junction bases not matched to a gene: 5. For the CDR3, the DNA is TGTGCCAGCAGCTTAGAGACAGGGTTCCACGAGCAGTACTTC. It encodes CASSLETGFHEQYF.

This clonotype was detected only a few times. This chain's CDR3 is CASSSGSTGELFF. The CDR3 DNA follows: TGTGCCAGCAGCTCTGGCTCAACCGGGGAGCTGTTTTTT. The chain recombines TRBV5-6 with TRBJ2-2; the D is unclear. This CDR3 contains 13 residues. The germline CDR1 and CDR2 sequences are SGHDT and YYEEEE. Trimming removed 3 bases at V and 5 bases at J, with 8 bases between.

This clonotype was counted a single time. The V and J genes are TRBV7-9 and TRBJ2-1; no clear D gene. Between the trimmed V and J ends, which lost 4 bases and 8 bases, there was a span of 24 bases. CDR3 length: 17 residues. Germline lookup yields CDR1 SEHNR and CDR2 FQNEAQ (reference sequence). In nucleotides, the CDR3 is TGTGCCAGCAGCTCCAGCCCGAGCATTGGCCCTCTCCATGAGCAGTTCTTC. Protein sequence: CASSSSPSIGPLHEQFF.

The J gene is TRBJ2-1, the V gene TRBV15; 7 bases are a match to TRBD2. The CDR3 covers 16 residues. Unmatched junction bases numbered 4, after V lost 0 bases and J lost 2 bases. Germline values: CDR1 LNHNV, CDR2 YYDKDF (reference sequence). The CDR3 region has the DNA TGTGCCACCAGCAGAGATGGCGGGAGCCCCTACAATGAGCAGTTCTTC. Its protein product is CATSRDGGSPYNEQFF.

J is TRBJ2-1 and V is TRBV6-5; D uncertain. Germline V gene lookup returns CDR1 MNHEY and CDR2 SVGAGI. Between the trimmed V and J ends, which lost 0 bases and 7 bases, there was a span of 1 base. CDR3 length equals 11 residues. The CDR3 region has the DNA TGTGCCAGCAGTTACTCGAATGAGCAGTTCTTC. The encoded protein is CASSYSNEQFF.

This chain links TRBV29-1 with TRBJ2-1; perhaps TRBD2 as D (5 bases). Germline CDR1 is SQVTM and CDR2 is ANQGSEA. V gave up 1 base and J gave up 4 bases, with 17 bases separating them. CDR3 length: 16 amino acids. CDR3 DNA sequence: TGCAGCGTTGAAGCACTTGCGGGTGGGATTTACAATGAGCAGTTCTTC. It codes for CSVEALAGGIYNEQFF.